This TCR beta chain emerged from a study of T cell repertoires in cytomegalovirus infection (dated by TCRdb to about 2019). For the wider study: Donor HLA type was relevant to the analysis, because carriage of CMV infection together with the matching HLA type was indicated by public TCR beta signatures. Study-level results and caveats: In the ex vivo response, HLA-C-restricted CMV-specific TCR beta clonotypes were dominant, and in two of eight donors the single most frequent clonotype came from this HLA-C-restricted group. Carriers of CMV infection plus the relevant HLA type were discriminated by the cumulative frequency of public TCR beta family members in the study cohort and in an independent roughly 340-donor cohort.

Worth noting for this clonotype: Its antigen remains undetermined. An end of the junction differs from the germline gene, which may be a read error.

The sequencer was an Illumina HiSeq 1500. The public reads were reprocessed in TCRdb via fastp at Q25 and MiXCR, keeping in-frame beta chains. When rows share a CDR3 protein, they turn into one entry using the most common DNA and genes. This sample holds over 450,000 distinct CDR3 sequences; 11% were observed only once. Approximately 10% of the sample comes from the top ten. The sequence derives from a human donor in good health (CMV status not recorded). Some clones in this sample may be carry-over from other donors' samples. Sequencing used PBMCs.

The DNA is as follows: TGTGCCAGCAGCGTAGGTCACAGTATGAACACTGAATCTTTCTTT. Its translation is CASSVGHSMNTESFF. The chain is encoded by TRBV9 joined to TRBJ1-1, with the D gene call left open. According to the germline V gene, CDR1 reads SGDLS and CDR2 reads YYNGEE. The CDR3 runs 15 amino acids, cysteine and phenylalanine included. Just CDR3 DNA is preserved here, 45 bases in frame from base 1.